These 6 T cell receptor beta chains were all obtained from the same sample, sequenced in a study of a mutant IDH1 vaccine in newly diagnosed glioma (dated by TCRdb to about 2021). Libraries were made using the immunoSEQ multiplex PCR assay. The clones in this table, taken by TCRdb from immuneACCESS, are in-frame only. Not every clone is retained; where verified, under half of the shortfall comes from an unresolved V gene, and the cause of the rest is unknown. In all, the sample holds some 67,000 clones, and 83% of those were seen once. Of the sample, approximately 4.5% is held by the ten largest clones. The time point label on this specimen signifies: baseline, week 1 (first vaccination visit). Taken with the paper, the label for treatment or condition translates to: pre-vaccination baseline after standard-of-care therapy. The specimen was peripheral blood mononuclear cells (PBMCs), collected from a glioma patient treated with radiotherapy, temozolomide or both. The receptors derive from a young woman with glioma. Some clones in this sample may be carry-over from other donors' samples.

This sequence joins TRBV27 and TRBJ1-2; TRBD1 matches at 7 bases. CDR3 length: 13 residues. With 3 bases clipped from V and 4 bases from J, the junction kept 2 bases outside the gene matches. Per germline, CDR1 MNHEY and CDR2 SMNVEV (reference sequence). CDR3 amino acids: CASSLTGTYGYTF. The CDR3 coding sequence is TGTGCCAGCAGTTTGACAGGGACCTATGGCTACACCTTC.

This clone was detected only a few times. This chain links TRBV18 with TRBJ2-2, with 7 bases fitting TRBD1. Unmatched junction bases numbered 1, after V lost 3 bases and J lost 0 bases. CDR1 and CDR2 (germline): KGHSH, LQKENI. CDR3 size: 15 residues. The DNA for the CDR3 is TGTGCCAGCTCACCGGGACAGACGAACACCGGGGAGCTGTTTTTT. It yields the protein CASSPGQTNTGELFF.

This clone has a handful of counts. The DNA for the CDR3 is TGTGCCTGGAGTGTACCGGGGAGAGGGGAAAAACTGTTTTTT. Translation: CAWSVPGRGEKLFF. This rearrangement joins TRBV30 to TRBJ1-4; D gene unclear. The V gene lost 0 bases and the J gene lost 8 bases, with 13 bases spanning the gap. CDR3 length equals 14 residues. Per the germline V gene, CDR1 is GTSNPN and CDR2 is SVGIG (reference sequence).

The J gene is TRBJ2-2, the V gene TRBV5-4; 10 bases map to TRBD2. CDR1 and CDR2 (germline): SGHNT, YYREEE (reference sequence). This CDR3 has 16 amino acids. The V gene end was trimmed by 4 bases and the J gene end by 4 bases; junction bases not matched to a gene: 7. CDR3 loop: CASSRATSGFTGELFF. In nucleotides, the CDR3 is TGTGCCAGCAGCAGGGCGACTAGCGGGTTCACCGGGGAGCTGTTTTTT.

The chain joins TRBV7-9 to TRBJ2-7; the D is unclear. The CDR3 spans 13 residues. Trimming took 0 bases from V and 2 from J, leaving 5 bases between them. Germline CDR1 reads SEHNR; CDR2 reads FQNEAQ (reference sequence). CDR3 DNA sequence: TGTGCCAGCAGCTTAGCAGCTCCCTACGAGCAGTACTTC. Protein product: CASSLAAPYEQYF.

This sequence joins TRBV5-4 and TRBJ2-3, with D uncertain. The CDR3 sequence is 16 residues long. Trimming removed 0 bases at V and 0 bases at J, with 11 bases between. From germline, CDR1 is SGHNT and CDR2 YYREEE (reference sequence). The CDR3 DNA reads as TGTGCCAGCAGCTTGGGGAGACGGGCAAGCACAGATACGCAGTATTTT. This translates into CASSLGRRASTDTQYF.